This TCR beta chain stems from a study of blood T cell repertoires in COVID-19 (dated by TCRdb to the early 2020s). As for the study more broadly: Samples covering the acute and convalescent phases of COVID-19 were provided by collaborators in the United States, Italy and Spain. Samples were obtained from the ongoing ImmuneRACE study (first 160 participants) and from about 1,300 subjects provided by 6 global collaborators. The material from the prospective study consisted of cDNA or gDNA derived from T cells, B-cell-depleted T cells, or PBMCs. A freely available public database, intended as a resource for researchers studying the immune response to SARS-CoV-2, is where the repertoires were released. Sample metadata almost always included a de-identified subject ID, COVID-19 status, age in years and sex. Where available, HLA class I and class II types were obtained from metadata supplied by the sample provider rather than from assay-based typing. Deeply sampled blood TCRbeta repertoires from subjects exposed to, actively infected with, or recovered from COVID-19 were included in the dataset.

Points the paper makes about the study in general: The quantity of clinical and demographic metadata differed by source and by participant and was supplied without curation.

One collaborating source in Seattle enrolled patients while the patients were actively infected and followed the patients over time throughout the course of disease. Each collaborating institution followed its own protocols to collect whole blood in K2EDTA tubes. Collaborator samples were shipped for TCRbeta analysis as frozen whole blood, isolated PBMCs, or DNA extracted from either sample type. Comments on this clone: Which antigen it targets is not known. It has no much larger one-base neighbor in the sample; base qualities were not kept.

TCRbeta CDR3 regions were amplified from genomic DNA by means of the immunoSEQ Assay, a bias-controlled multiplex PCR. Concerning the study's data processing: The number of nucleated cells in each sample was estimated by amplification of reference gene primers within the assay. To quantify the absolute abundance of each unique TCRbeta CDR3 rearrangement, sequence reads were collapsed and filtered. Productive Simpson clonality was computed per sample as the square root of Simpson's diversity index over productive rearrangements. This is the immuneACCESS table as TCRdb keeps it, with only in-frame sequences that have V and J called. A part of the clones is gone; compared with another copy, unresolved V genes explain less than half, and the rest is unexplained. From that table come the V and J calls and clone size; the DNA was used to work out D and trimming. The sample table contains approximately 300,000 clones; only one count was recorded for around 89% of them. Together, the top ten hold 6.3% of the sample.

V loses 3 bases at its end and J loses 7 bases; junction bases beyond the gene matches: 4. The CDR3 numbers 14 residues from cysteine through phenylalanine. Of the read, only the CDR3 DNA is kept; its 42 bases are in frame from base 1. Via the germline V gene, CDR1 is MDHEN and CDR2 SYDVKM. The sequence joins TRBV28 to TRBJ2-1, and 9 junctional nucleotides match TRBD2. The TCR comes from a woman aged 45-65 years with COVID-19, enrolled during active disease. Sequencing was done on a sample of peripheral blood. The nucleotide sequence reads as follows: TGTGCCAGCAGTTTTGATAGCGGGAGAAATGAGCAGTTCTTC. This yields the protein CASSFDSGRNEQFF.